A selection of T cell receptor beta chains follows, all from one sample in a study of blood T cell repertoires in COVID-19. Method: immunoSEQ multiplex PCR; TCRdb's copy keeps in-frame clones and lacks some. The table records roughly 17,000 clones, roughly 75% of them present only once. Sequencing was carried out using peripheral blood. All receptors come from a man aged 55 to 69 with active or convalescent COVID-19. The CDR3 runs from the conserved cysteine through the conserved F or W. A D gene is named only where the DNA matches it firmly. Expanded clones are given a class, and other clones once, few, many or no size at all.

.,.,TRBJ2-6,TRBV19,TGTGCCAGTAGTTGGACTGCTAGCTCTGGGGCCAACGTCCTGACTTTC,CASSWTASSGANVLTF
TRBD2,.,TRBJ2-5,TRBV5-1,TGCGCCAGCAGCTTAAATTTCGGGGGGGCCCTGGAGACCCAGTACTTC,CASSLNFGGALETQYF
.,.,TRBJ2-2,TRBV27,TGTGCCAGTAGACCTAGCGCCTACACCGGGGAGCTGTTTTTT,CASRPSAYTGELFF
.,.,TRBJ1-2,TRBV30,TGTGCCTGGAGTGGCAGGGCTCGTGCCCTCTATGGCTACACCTTC,CAWSGRARALYGYTF
TRBD1,once,TRBJ2-7,TRBV5-4,TGTGCCAGCAGCTTGTCTCGACAGGGTAACGAGCAGTACTTC,CASSLSRQGNEQYF
.,.,TRBJ1-6,TRBV6-5,TGTGCCAGCAGTTACTCGTCCTCCAGGGACTCCACGGCTCTCCACTTT,CASSYSSSRDSTALHF
.,.,TRBJ1-2,TRBV12-3/TRBV12-4,TGTGCCAGCAGCTCGGTGGGTGGGCAATACACCTTC,CASSSVGGQYTF
.,medium-sized,TRBJ2-3,TRBV5-1,TGCGCCAGCAGCTTGCTGCAGAGCACAGATACGCAGTATTTT,CASSLLQSTDTQYF
TRBD1,.,TRBJ1-3,TRBV2,TGTGCCAGCAGTATCGGGACAGGGGAAAACACCATATATTTT,CASSIGTGENTIYF
.,.,TRBJ2-3,TRBV5-1,TGCGCCAGCAGCTTGCTAGCAGGTGATACGCAGTATTTT,CASSLLAGDTQYF
TRBD1,once,TRBJ2-1,TRBV7-3,TGTGCCAGCAGCTCATCGGGACAGGAGTTCAATGAGCAGTTCTTC,CASSSSGQEFNEQFF
.,.,TRBJ2-2,TRBV10-2,TGCGCCAGCGGGGTACAGGGAAACACCGGGGAGCTGTTTTTT,CASGVQGNTGELFF
.,.,TRBJ2-7,TRBV2,TGTGCCAGCAGTGTTAACGGGGACAACGAGCAGTACTTC,CASSVNGDNEQYF
TRBD1,.,TRBJ2-3,TRBV9,TGTGCCAGCAGCGCTCTTTCCTGGGACAGTCCGTATTTT,CASSALSWDSPYF
.,.,TRBJ1-4,TRBV7-8,TGTGCCAGCAGCTTATTGGGGGCGGGTGAAAAACTGTTTTTT,CASSLLGAGEKLFF
.,.,TRBJ2-7,TRBV11-3,TGTGCCAGCAGCTTATTGCCGGGACTCGTGAGGAGCTCCTACGAGCAGTACTTC,CASSLLPGLVRSSYEQYF
.,.,TRBJ2-2,TRBV12-3/TRBV12-4,TGTGCCAGCAGTTTCAGGGTAACCGGGGAGCTGTTTTTT,CASSFRVTGELFF
TRBD1,large,TRBJ1-2,TRBV5-1,TGCGCCAGCAGCTTCGGGACAGGGAGGGACGATGGCTACACCTTC,CASSFGTGRDDGYTF
TRBD2,.,TRBJ2-3,TRBV19,TGTGCCAGTAGTGTGGGACTAGCGGGCACAGATACGCAGTATTTT,CASSVGLAGTDTQYF
TRBD1,.,TRBJ1-4,TRBV20-1,TGCAGTGTTAGTACCGGGACAGGGGGTGAAAAACTGTTTTTT,CSVSTGTGGEKLFF
.,once,TRBJ1-2,TRBV5-4,TGTGCCAGCAGCCTTGCGGGAACACCCGGCTACACCTTC,CASSLAGTPGYTF
.,.,TRBJ2-5,TRBV7-3,TGTGCCACCACAGGTATCGGACCTCAAGAGACCCAGTACTTC,CATTGIGPQETQYF
TRBD2,.,TRBJ2-3,TRBV10-3,TGTGCCATCAGTGAGACTGGACTAGCGGGATCCTCGCAGTATTTT,CAISETGLAGSSQYF
TRBD2,.,TRBJ2-2,TRBV4-1,TGCGCCAGCAGCCAAGAACGCGGGGGGGCTCACACCGGGGAGCTGTTTTTT,CASSQERGGAHTGELFF
TRBD2,.,TRBJ2-5,TRBV5-4,TGTGCCAGCAGCTTGGGGGGAACTAGCGCTCAAGAGACCCAGTACTTC,CASSLGGTSAQETQYF
TRBD1,few,TRBJ2-7,TRBV6-2/TRBV6-3,TGTGCCAGCGGCCGGACAGGGGGCCACGAGCAGTACTTC,CASGRTGGHEQYF